This T cell receptor beta chain was recorded in a study of T cell responses to AZD1222 COVID-19 vaccine. Here immunoSEQ multiplex PCR was the method, and the copy in TCRdb shows in-frame clones only, minus some. The sample includes 95,000 to 150,000 clones, over 80% of them seen just once. The CDR3 is 13 amino acids. V trimming: 4 bases; J trimming: 5 bases; junction bases outside the gene matches: 4. Germline V gene sequence: CDR1 SNHLY, CDR2 FYNNEI. Sequencing was performed on peripheral blood, taken on day 0 of AZD1222 vaccination. The source is an adult in good health. The chain couples TRBV2 to TRBJ1-2, with 7 bases identical to TRBD1. CDR3 in amino acids: CASSVARGYGYTF. CDR3 DNA: TGTGCCAGCAGTGTGGCCAGGGGGTATGGCTACACCTTC.